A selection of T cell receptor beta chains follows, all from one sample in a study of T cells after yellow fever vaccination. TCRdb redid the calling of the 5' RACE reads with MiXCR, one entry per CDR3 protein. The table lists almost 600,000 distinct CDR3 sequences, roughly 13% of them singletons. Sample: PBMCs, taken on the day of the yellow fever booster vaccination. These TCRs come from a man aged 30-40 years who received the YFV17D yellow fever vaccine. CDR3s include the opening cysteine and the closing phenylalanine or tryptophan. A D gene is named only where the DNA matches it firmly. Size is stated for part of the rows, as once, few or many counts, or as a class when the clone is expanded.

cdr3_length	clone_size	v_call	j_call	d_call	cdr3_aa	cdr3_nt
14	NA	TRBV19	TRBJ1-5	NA	CASTRNRDRQPQHF	TGTGCCAGTACCCGGAACAGGGACCGTCAGCCCCAGCATTTT
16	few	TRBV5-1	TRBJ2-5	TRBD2	CASSSRASGFQETQYF	TGCGCCAGCAGCTCACGGGCTAGCGGTTTCCAAGAGACCCAGTACTTC
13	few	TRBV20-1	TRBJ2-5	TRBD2	CSARRLAEETQYF	TGCAGTGCTAGAAGACTAGCGGAAGAGACCCAGTACTTC
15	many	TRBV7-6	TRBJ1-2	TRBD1	CASSPIGQGSYGYTF	TGTGCCAGCAGCCCCATCGGACAGGGGAGCTATGGCTACACCTTC
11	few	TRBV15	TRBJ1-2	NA	CATSPGRGYTF	TGTGCCACCAGTCCCGGACGGGGCTACACCTTC
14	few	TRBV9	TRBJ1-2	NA	CASSGGGQHWGYTF	TGTGCCAGCAGCGGCGGGGGGCAGCACTGGGGCTACACCTTC
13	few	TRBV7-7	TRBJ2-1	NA	CASSLIGTNEQFF	TGTGCTAGCAGCTTAATAGGGACGAATGAGCAGTTCTTC
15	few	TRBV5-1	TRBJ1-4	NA	CASSLVASSNEKLFF	TGCGCCAGCAGCTTGGTAGCCTCTTCGAATGAAAAACTGTTTTTT
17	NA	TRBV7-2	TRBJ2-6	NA	CASSPSVWNSGANVLTF	TGTGCCAGCAGCCCCTCAGTGTGGAACTCTGGGGCCAACGTCCTGACTTTC
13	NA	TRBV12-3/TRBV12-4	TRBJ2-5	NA	CASSFSIQRAQYF	TGTGCCAGCAGTTTTTCCATTCAGCGGGCCCAGTACTTC
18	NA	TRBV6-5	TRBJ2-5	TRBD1	CASSYQGPWTGQIETQYF	TGTGCCAGCAGTTACCAAGGGCCCTGGACAGGGCAGATAGAGACCCAGTACTTC
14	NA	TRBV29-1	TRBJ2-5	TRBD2	CSVVLAGLQETQYF	TGCAGCGTTGTTCTAGCGGGCCTCCAAGAGACCCAGTACTTC
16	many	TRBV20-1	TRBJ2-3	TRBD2	CSARRGVAGLGDTQYF	TGCAGTGCAAGACGGGGGGTGGCGGGACTGGGAGATACGCAGTATTTT
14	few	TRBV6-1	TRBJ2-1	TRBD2	CATTSGRPYNEQFF	TGTGCCACTACTAGCGGGAGACCATACAATGAGCAGTTCTTC
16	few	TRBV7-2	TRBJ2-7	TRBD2	CASRLGLAGLEYEQYF	TGTGCCAGCAGACTGGGACTAGCGGGGTTGGAGTACGAGCAGTACTTC
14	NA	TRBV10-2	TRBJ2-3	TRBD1	CASSRDRDADTQYF	TGCGCCAGCAGTCGGGACAGGGACGCAGATACGCAGTATTTT
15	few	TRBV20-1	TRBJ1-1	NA	CSARASFGPNTEAFF	TGCAGTGCTAGAGCTTCATTTGGACCGAACACTGAAGCTTTCTTT
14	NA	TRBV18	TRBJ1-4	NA	CASSPSAQSGKLFF	TGTGCCAGCTCACCTAGTGCACAATCGGGGAAACTGTTTTTT
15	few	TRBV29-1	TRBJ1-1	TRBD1	CSVERRDRVSTEAFF	TGCAGCGTTGAACGTCGGGACAGGGTTAGCACTGAAGCTTTCTTT
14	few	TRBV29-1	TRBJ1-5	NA	CSVARGNSNQPQHF	TGCAGCGTTGCTAGGGGGAATAGCAATCAGCCCCAGCATTTT
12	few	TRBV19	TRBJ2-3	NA	CASSMVGLSQYF	TGTGCCAGTAGTATGGTGGGGCTGTCGCAGTATTTT
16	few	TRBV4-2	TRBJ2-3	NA	CASSPQGEDPTDTQYF	TGTGCCAGCAGCCCACAAGGGGAGGACCCCACAGATACGCAGTATTTT
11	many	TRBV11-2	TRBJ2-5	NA	CASSLGRTQYF	TGTGCCAGCAGCTTAGGCCGGACCCAGTACTTC
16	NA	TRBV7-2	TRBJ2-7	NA	CASSARGGVSSYEQYF	TGTGCCAGCAGCGCCCGGGGCGGGGTTAGCTCCTACGAGCAGTACTTC
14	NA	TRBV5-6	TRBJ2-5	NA	CASSLVLGSETQYF	TGTGCCAGCAGCTTGGTGTTGGGTTCAGAGACCCAGTACTTC
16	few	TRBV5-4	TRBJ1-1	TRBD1	CASSFGTGGGWTEAFF	TGTGCCAGCAGCTTTGGGACAGGGGGCGGATGGACTGAAGCTTTCTTT
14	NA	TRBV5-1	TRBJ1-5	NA	CASSLPGPNQPQHF	TGCGCCAGCAGCTTACCGGGCCCCAATCAGCCCCAGCATTTT
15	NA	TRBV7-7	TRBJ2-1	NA	CASSLTGVGYNEQFF	TGTGCTAGCAGCTTAACGGGAGTGGGCTACAATGAGCAGTTCTTC
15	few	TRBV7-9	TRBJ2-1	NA	CACGGNDYSYNEQFF	TGTGCCTGTGGGGGGAACGATTACTCCTACAATGAGCAGTTCTTC
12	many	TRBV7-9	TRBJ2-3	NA	CASSFGQTGQYF	TGTGCCAGCAGCTTTGGACAGACGGGACAGTATTTT
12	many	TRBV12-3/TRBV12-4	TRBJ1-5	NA	CASSLRGQPQHF	TGTGCCAGCAGCTTAAGAGGTCAGCCCCAGCATTTT
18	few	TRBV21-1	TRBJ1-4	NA	CASSKGLSTGPTNEKLFF	TGTGCCAGCAGCAAAGGCCTCTCGACAGGGCCAACTAATGAAAAACTGTTTTTT
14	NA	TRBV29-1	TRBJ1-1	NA	CSVEEPGWGPEAFF	TGCAGCGTTGAAGAACCAGGATGGGGTCCTGAAGCTTTCTTT
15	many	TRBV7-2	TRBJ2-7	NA	CASSLGAGTSYEQYF	TGTGCCAGCAGCTTGGGGGCGGGAACGTCCTACGAGCAGTACTTC
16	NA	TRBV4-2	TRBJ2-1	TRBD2	CASSQDTSGRYNEQFF	TGTGCCAGCAGCCAAGACACTAGCGGGAGATACAATGAGCAGTTCTTC
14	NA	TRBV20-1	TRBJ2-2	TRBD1	CSAPQQGRHGELFF	TGCAGTGCGCCCCAACAGGGGAGACACGGGGAGCTGTTTTTT
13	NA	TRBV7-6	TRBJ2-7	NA	CASSLQGLHEQYF	TGTGCCAGCAGCTTACAGGGTCTCCACGAGCAGTACTTC
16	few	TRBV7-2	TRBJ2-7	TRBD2	CASSQGTSGIGHEQYF	TGTGCCAGCAGCCAAGGGACTAGCGGGATCGGTCACGAGCAGTACTTC
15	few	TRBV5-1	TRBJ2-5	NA	CASSRTGTPEETQYF	TGCGCCAGCAGCAGGACCGGGACACCAGAAGAGACCCAGTACTTC
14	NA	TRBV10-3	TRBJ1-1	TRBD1	CAITRGQGITEAFF	TGTGCCATCACCCGAGGACAGGGTATCACTGAAGCTTTCTTT
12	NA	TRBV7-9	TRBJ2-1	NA	CASSLVKSEQFF	TGTGCCAGCAGCTTAGTAAAGAGTGAGCAGTTCTTC
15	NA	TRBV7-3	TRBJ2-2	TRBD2	CASSGTSGSTGELFF	TGTGCCAGCAGCGGGACTAGCGGGAGTACCGGGGAGCTGTTTTTT
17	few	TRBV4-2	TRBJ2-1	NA	CASSQPSHAADYNEQFF	TGTGCCAGCAGCCAACCCTCACATGCAGCGGATTACAATGAGCAGTTCTTC
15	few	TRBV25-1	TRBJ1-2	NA	CASSDFEEANYGYTF	TGTGCCAGCAGTGATTTTGAGGAAGCTAACTATGGCTACACCTTC
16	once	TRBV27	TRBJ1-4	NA	CASSFLSRPLNEKLFF	TGTGCCAGCAGTTTTTTGTCGAGGCCCTTAAATGAAAAACTGTTTTTT
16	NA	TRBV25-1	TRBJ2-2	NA	CASSESGASNTGELFF	TGTGCCAGCAGTGAATCAGGCGCCTCGAACACCGGGGAGCTGTTTTTT
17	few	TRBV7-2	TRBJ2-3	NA	CASSLGNWASGADTQYF	TGTGCCAGCAGCTTAGGGAATTGGGCCTCCGGGGCAGATACGCAGTATTTT
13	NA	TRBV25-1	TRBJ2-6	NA	CASSEAGANVLTF	TGTGCCAGCAGTGAAGCTGGGGCCAACGTCCTGACTTTC
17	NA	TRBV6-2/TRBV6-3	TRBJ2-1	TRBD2	CASSPRGVVRGVGEQFF	TGTGCCAGCAGCCCTCGGGGGGTCGTACGAGGAGTAGGGGAGCAGTTCTTC
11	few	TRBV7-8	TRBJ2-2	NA	CASQAAGELFF	TGTGCCAGCCAGGCGGCCGGGGAGCTGTTTTTT
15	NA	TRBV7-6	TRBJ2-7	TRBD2	CASSPYETSGSEQYF	TGTGCCAGCAGCCCGTATGAGACTAGCGGGAGCGAGCAGTACTTC
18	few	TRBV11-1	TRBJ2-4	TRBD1	CASSLPPGQKIAKNIQYF	TGTGCCAGCAGCTTACCCCCGGGACAGAAGATAGCCAAAAACATTCAGTACTTC
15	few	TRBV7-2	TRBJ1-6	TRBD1	CASSFQGRGTSPLHF	TGTGCCAGCAGCTTCCAAGGCAGGGGGACTTCACCCCTCCACTTT